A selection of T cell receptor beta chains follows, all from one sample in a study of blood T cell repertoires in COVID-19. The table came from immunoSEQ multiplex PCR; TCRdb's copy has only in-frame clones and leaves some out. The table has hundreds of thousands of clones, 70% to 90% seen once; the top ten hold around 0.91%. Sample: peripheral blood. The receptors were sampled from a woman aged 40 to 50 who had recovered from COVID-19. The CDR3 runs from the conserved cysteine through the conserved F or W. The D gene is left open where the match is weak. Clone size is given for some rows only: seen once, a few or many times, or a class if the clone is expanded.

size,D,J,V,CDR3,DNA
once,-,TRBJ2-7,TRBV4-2,CASSQGLSQYF,TGTGCCAGCAGCCAGGGGCTATCGCAGTACTTC
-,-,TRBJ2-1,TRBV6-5,CASSPGSSYNEQFF,TGTGCCAGCAGTCCCGGGAGCTCCTACAATGAGCAGTTCTTC
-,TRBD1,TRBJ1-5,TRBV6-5,CASTPRTGGNQPQHF,TGTGCCAGCACCCCAAGGACAGGCGGCAATCAGCCCCAGCATTTT
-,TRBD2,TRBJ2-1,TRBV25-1,CASSARTSHYNEQFF,TGTGCCAGCAGTGCCCGGACTAGCCACTACAATGAGCAGTTCTTC
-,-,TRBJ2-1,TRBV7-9,CASSLRGLRPFYNEQFF,TGTGCCAGCAGCTTGCGTGGTCTGAGGCCCTTCTACAATGAGCAGTTCTTC
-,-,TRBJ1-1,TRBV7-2,CASSSTPNTEAFF,TGTGCCAGCAGCTCGACACCAAACACTGAAGCTTTCTTT
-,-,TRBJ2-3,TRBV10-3,CAIRDGQSSTDTQYF,TGTGCCATCAGAGACGGACAGAGCAGCACAGATACGCAGTATTTT
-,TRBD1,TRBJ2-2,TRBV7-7,CASSPRQGGTGELFF,TGTGCTAGCAGCCCCCGACAGGGGGGCACCGGGGAGCTGTTTTTT
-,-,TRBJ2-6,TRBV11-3,CASSPGPGNSGANVLTF,TGTGCCAGCAGCCCCGGTCCAGGGAACTCTGGGGCCAACGTCCTGACTTTC
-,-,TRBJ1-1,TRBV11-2,CASSLGGLTNTEAFF,TGTGCCAGCAGCTTGGGCGGACTTACGAACACTGAAGCTTTCTTT
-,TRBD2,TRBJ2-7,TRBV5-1,CASSGGTSGLRVEYF,TGCGCCAGCAGCGGGGGGACTAGCGGCCTCCGGGTGGAGTACTTC
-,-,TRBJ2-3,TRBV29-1,CSVEDRGTTTDTQYF,TGCAGCGTTGAAGATCGGGGTACCACCACAGATACGCAGTATTTT
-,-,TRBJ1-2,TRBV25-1,CASSELVLVTTGGYTF,TGTGCCAGCAGTGAATTGGTGTTGGTGACCACGGGGGGCTACACCTTC
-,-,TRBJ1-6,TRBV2,CATGAHRSYNSPLHF,TGTGCCACGGGAGCTCACCGCTCCTATAATTCACCCCTCCACTTT
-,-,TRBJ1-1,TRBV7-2,CASSANGLGTEAFF,TGTGCCAGCAGCGCCAACGGGTTGGGCACTGAAGCTTTCTTT
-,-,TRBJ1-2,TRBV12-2,CASRFGGGAYNPPRANYGYTF,-
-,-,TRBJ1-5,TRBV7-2,CASSLGGVLSNQPQHF,TGTGCCAGCAGCTTAGGAGGAGTCTTAAGCAATCAGCCCCAGCATTTT
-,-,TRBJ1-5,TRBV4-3,CASSQDRGQPQHF,TGCGCCAGCAGCCAAGACAGGGGTCAGCCCCAGCATTTT
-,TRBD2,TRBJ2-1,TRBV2,CASGLAGGVDEQFF,TGTGCCAGCGGGCTAGCGGGAGGGGTAGATGAGCAGTTCTTC
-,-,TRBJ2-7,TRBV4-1,CASRTYEGPYEQYF,TGCGCCAGCCGGACATACGAAGGACCCTACGAGCAGTACTTC
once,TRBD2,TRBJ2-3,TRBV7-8,CASRGVVRTDTQYF,TGTGCCAGCCGGGGGGTAGTCAGGACAGATACGCAGTATTTT
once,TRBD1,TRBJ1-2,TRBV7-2,CASSTGTGIYGYTF,TGTGCCAGCAGCACAGGGACAGGGATCTATGGCTACACCTTC
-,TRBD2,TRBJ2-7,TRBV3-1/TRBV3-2,CASSPRTSGTREQYF,TGTGCCAGCAGCCCGCGGACTAGCGGGACACGCGAGCAGTACTTC
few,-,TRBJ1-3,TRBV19,CASSLGLRSGNTIYF,TGTGCCAGTAGCCTTGGCCTCCGCTCTGGAAACACCATATATTTT
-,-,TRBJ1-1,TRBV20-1,CSARANTEAFF,TGCAGTGCTAGAGCTAACACTGAAGCTTTCTTT
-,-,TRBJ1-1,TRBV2,CASSEALWAANTEAFF,TGTGCCAGCAGTGAAGCGCTTTGGGCAGCTAACACTGAAGCTTTCTTT
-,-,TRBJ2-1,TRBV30,CAWTVRGYNEQFF,TGTGCCTGGACGGTCCGTGGCTACAATGAGCAGTTCTTC
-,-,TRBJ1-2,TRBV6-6,CASSAPLGGGYGYTF,TGTGCCAGCAGCGCCCCCCTAGGCGGGGGCTATGGCTACACCTTC
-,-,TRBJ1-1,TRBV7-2,CASSLAGRSTEAFF,TGTGCCAGCAGCTTAGCGGGCAGGTCCACTGAAGCTTTCTTT
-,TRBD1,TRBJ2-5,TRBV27,CASSLVPRGETQYF,TGTGCCAGCAGTTTAGTCCCCAGGGGGGAGACCCAGTACTTC
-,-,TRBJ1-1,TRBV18,CASSPPDTIEAFF,TGTGCCAGCTCACCCCCGGACACCATTGAAGCTTTCTTT
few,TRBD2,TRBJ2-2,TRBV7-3,CASGEGSHTGELFF,TGTGCCAGCGGGGAGGGGAGTCACACCGGGGAGCTGTTTTTT
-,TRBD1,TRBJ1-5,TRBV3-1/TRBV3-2,CASSHTGGRYNQPQHF,TGTGCCAGCAGCCACACAGGGGGGAGATACAATCAGCCCCAGCATTTT
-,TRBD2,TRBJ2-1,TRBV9,CASSRSPGLAGGNEQFF,TGTGCCAGCAGCCGCTCCCCGGGACTAGCGGGAGGGAATGAGCAGTTCTTC
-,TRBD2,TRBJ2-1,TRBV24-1,CATSVASGSYNEQFF,TGTGCCACCAGTGTGGCTAGCGGGAGCTACAATGAGCAGTTCTTC
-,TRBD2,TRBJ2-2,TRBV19,CASSRVGGSTGELFF,TGTGCCAGTAGTCGGGTGGGCGGGAGTACCGGGGAGCTGTTTTTT
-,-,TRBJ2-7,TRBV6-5,CASSPGSLGYEQYF,TGTGCCAGCAGCCCAGGCTCCCTGGGCTACGAGCAGTACTTC
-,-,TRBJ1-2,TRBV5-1,CASSHKVGDGYTF,TGCGCCAGCAGCCACAAGGTCGGGGATGGCTACACCTTC
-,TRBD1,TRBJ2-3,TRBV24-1,CATSGLRGQGVTDTQYF,TGTGCCACCAGTGGCCTCAGGGGACAGGGGGTCACAGATACGCAGTATTTT
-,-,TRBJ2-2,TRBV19,CAARWGAGELFF,TGTGCCGCCAGGTGGGGGGCCGGGGAGCTGTTTTTT
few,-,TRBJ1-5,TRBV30,CAWSGGGAPGQPQHF,TGTGCCTGGAGCGGCGGTGGGGCGCCGGGTCAGCCCCAGCATTTT
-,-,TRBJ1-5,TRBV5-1,CASSFGGINQPQHF,TGCGCCAGCAGCTTTGGCGGAATAAATCAGCCCCAGCATTTT
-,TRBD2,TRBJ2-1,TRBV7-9,CASSPSGGGSYNEQFF,TGTGCCAGCAGCCCCTCGGGCGGGGGGTCCTACAATGAGCAGTTCTTC
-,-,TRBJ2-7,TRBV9,CASSVGGPPYEQYF,TGTGCCAGCAGCGTAGGCGGCCCCCCCTACGAGCAGTACTTC
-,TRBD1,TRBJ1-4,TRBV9,CASSTRDSPNEKLFF,TGTGCCAGCAGCACCCGGGACAGCCCAAATGAAAAACTGTTTTTT
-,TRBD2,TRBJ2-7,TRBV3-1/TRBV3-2,CATHSGLASSYEQYF,TGTGCCACCCATTCGGGACTAGCGAGTAGCTACGAGCAGTACTTC
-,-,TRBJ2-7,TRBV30,CAWSEQVGEQYF,TGTGCCTGGAGCGAACAGGTTGGCGAGCAGTACTTC
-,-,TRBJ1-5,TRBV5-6,CASSLWATGNQPQHF,TGTGCCAGCAGCTTGTGGGCCACGGGCAATCAGCCCCAGCATTTT
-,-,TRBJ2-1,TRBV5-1,CASSTGLGPSSYNEQFF,TGCGCCAGCAGCACGGGACTGGGCCCGAGCTCCTACAATGAGCAGTTCTTC
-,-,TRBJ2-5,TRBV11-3,CASSLEAGVETQYF,TGTGCCAGCAGCTTAGAGGCAGGGGTGGAGACCCAGTACTTC
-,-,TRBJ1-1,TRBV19,CASSNQGAAEAFF,TGTGCCAGTAGTAATCAGGGTGCCGCTGAAGCTTTCTTT
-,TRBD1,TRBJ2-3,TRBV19,CASSPSGTENTDTQYF,TGTGCCAGTAGTCCCTCCGGGACAGAAAACACAGATACGCAGTATTTT
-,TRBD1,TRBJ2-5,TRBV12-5,CASGFGPTGGRETQYF,TGTGCTAGTGGTTTCGGTCCAACAGGGGGCCGGGAGACCCAGTACTTC
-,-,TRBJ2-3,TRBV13,CASSSQRGTDTQYF,TGTGCCAGCAGCTCCCAGAGGGGCACAGATACGCAGTATTTT
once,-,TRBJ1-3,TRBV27,CASSSGAGNTIYF,TGTGCCAGCAGCTCGGGGGCTGGAAACACCATATATTTT